This TCR beta chain was profiled in a study of tumor-infiltrating lymphocytes in primary liver carcinoma. The CDR3 runs 15 residues. The germline CDR1 and CDR2 sequences are LGHNA and YSLEER. A constant-region primer served to make TCR beta cDNA from approximately 490 ng total RNA. What produced the TCR beta libraries was three nested multiplex PCR rounds using slightly modified ARM-PCR. The two initial PCR rounds, about 9 cycles each, used TRBV1-TRBV30 forward and C-beta reverse primers. In TCRdb, the multiplex PCR reads were re-called with MiXCR into one record per CDR3 protein. The sample shows about 44,000 distinct CDR3 sequences, around 75% of them seen only once. A word on this clonotype: This is likely a read error, given that the CDR3 carries no conserved phenylalanine or tryptophan at its end.

For each extraction, RNA and DNA were obtained together from about 19-30 mg of unsorted bulk tissue. The source material was tumor-adjacent normal liver tissue. The receptor comes from a woman in her thirties with primary liver carcinoma and hepatitis B virus infection. The chain links TRBV4-3 to TRBJ2-5; 7 bases are shared with TRBD2. CDR3 in DNA: TGCGCCAGCGGCCAAGTCCGGCGGGAGCGGGAGACCCAGTACTTA. This gives the protein CASGQVRRERETQYL.